Each of the 12 T cell receptor beta chains below was sequenced from the same sample in a study of a mutant IDH1 vaccine in newly diagnosed glioma. The time point was: week 47, end of study. Topical imiquimod accompanied each vaccine dose, which consisted of 300 ug of mutant IDH1 20-mer peptide. Assay used: immunoSEQ multiplex PCR; TCRdb lists only in-frame clones, some missing. In the table there are about 94,000 clones, just under 90% of which are singletons. For these receptors, no antigen is known. Here the sequenced sample was PBMCs, taken from a glioma patient whose treatment included an IDH1 peptide vaccine. All receptors come from a woman aged 50 to 65 with glioma.

The chain combines TRBV27 with TRBJ1-5, with D hard to call. CDR3 length equals 13 residues. Between the trimmed V and J ends, which lost 2 bases and 4 bases, there was a span of 6 bases. CDR1 MNHEY and CDR2 SMNVEV come from the germline V gene (reference sequence). The DNA of the CDR3 is TGTGCCAGCAGTTTACAGTCGAATCAGCCCCAGCATTTT. Protein product: CASSLQSNQPQHF.

The V and J genes are TRBV28 and TRBJ2-7, with D perhaps TRBD1 or TRBD2 (5 bases each). The germline CDR1 and CDR2 sequences are MDHEN and SYDVKM. Trimming left V 3 bases short and J 5 bases short, with 14 bases between. This CDR3 region has 14 residues. CDR3 DNA sequence: TGTGCCAGCAGTTTTAAGGGACCCTTCCACGAGCAGTACTTC. Its protein is CASSFKGPFHEQYF.

The CDR3 DNA reads TGTGCCAGTAGCGCTGACAGGCCAAGCACAGATACGCAGTATTTT. Protein sequence: CASSADRPSTDTQYF. The V call is TRBV19, the J call TRBJ2-3, with a possible D match to TRBD1 (6 bases). With 6 bases removed from V and 0 bases from J, the gap between germline ends came to 13 bases. This CDR3 is built from 15 residues. The V gene's germline CDR1 is LNHDA and CDR2 SQIVND (reference sequence). The full variable domain, rest sourced from reference TRBV19 and TRBJ2-3, is DGGITQSPKYLFRKEGQNVTLSCEQNLNHDAMYWYRQDPGQGLRLIYYSQIVNDFQKGDIAEGYSVSREKKESFPLTVTSAQKNPTAFYLCASSADRPSTDTQYFGPGTRLTVL.

J is TRBJ2-1 and V is TRBV5-1; 15 bases are a match to TRBD2. This CDR3 contains 17 residues. CDR1 and CDR2 (germline): SGHRS, YFSETQ. The V segment lost 4 bases and the J segment 6 bases; nucleotides outside the gene matches: 8. The CDR3 spells CASSPRGLAGGANEQFF. The CDR3 DNA reads TGCGCCAGCAGCCCCAGGGGACTAGCGGGAGGAGCCAATGAGCAGTTCTTC.

This chain links TRBV6-6 with TRBJ2-7; the D gene is possibly TRBD1 (6 bases). This CDR3 has 14 amino acids. The V and J ends lost 6 bases and 0 bases respectively, with 12 bases between them. Germline loops: CDR1 MNHNY, CDR2 SVGAGI (reference sequence). The CDR3 here is CASRGQGHSYEQYF. The CDR3 nucleotides are TGTGCCAGCAGGGGTCAGGGGCACTCCTACGAGCAGTACTTC.

The chain carries TRBV2 and TRBJ2-7, with D possibly being TRBD1 (5 bases). V gave up 6 bases and J gave up 6 bases, with 12 bases separating them. Looked up from germline, CDR1 is SNHLY and CDR2 is FYNNEI. The CDR3 consists of 12 residues. CDR3 region: CASSSGRVEQYF. In DNA form, the CDR3 reads TGTGCCAGCAGCTCGGGCAGGGTCGAGCAGTACTTC.

This rearrangement joins TRBV18 to TRBJ2-1, with a possible D match to TRBD2 (5 bases). The CDR3 length is 16 residues. V was pared by 3 bases and J by 0 bases, with 12 bases between. Looked up from germline, CDR1 is KGHSH and CDR2 is LQKENI. CDR3 loop: CASSPRTRPSYNEQFF. In DNA form, the CDR3 reads TGTGCCAGCTCACCGCGAACTAGGCCCTCCTACAATGAGCAGTTCTTC. Using reference TRBV18 and TRBJ2-1 for the parts outside the CDR3, the full variable domain is NAGVMQNPRHLVRRRGQEARLRCSPMKGHSHVYWYRQLPEEGLKFMVYLQKENIIDESGMPKERFSAEFPKEGPSILRIQQVVRGDSAAYFCASSPRTRPSYNEQFFGPGTRLTVL.

The chain combines TRBV29-1 with TRBJ2-7; D not resolved. This CDR3 has 12 residues. Looked up from germline, CDR1 is SQVTM and CDR2 is ANQGSEA. Trimming shortened V by 6 bases and J by 6 bases, and 15 bases separated the two germline ends. The CDR3 nucleotides are TGCAGCGTCGGCCGTGAAAGTCGCGAGCAGTACTTC. Translated, it gives CSVGRESREQYF.

The chain joins TRBV27 to TRBJ2-7; tentative D call: TRBD2 (5 bases). Trimming took 1 base from V and 0 from J, leaving 7 bases between them. The CDR3 is 14 residues long. Germline CDR1 reads MNHEY; CDR2 reads SMNVEV (reference sequence). The CDR3 protein is CASSLYGDSYEQYF. The CDR3 nucleotides read TGTGCCAGCAGTTTATACGGGGACTCCTACGAGCAGTACTTC.

V is TRBV10-3 and J is TRBJ2-3; 8 positions match TRBD2. The CDR3 covers 15 residues. CDR1 is ENHRY, CDR2 SYGVKD, per germline. The V segment lost 6 bases and the J segment 3 bases; nucleotides outside the gene matches: 8. The chain's CDR3 is CAISTSGSRTDTQYF. The CDR3 coding sequence is TGTGCCATCAGCACAAGCGGGAGTAGAACAGATACGCAGTATTTT.

The V and J genes are TRBV29-1 and TRBJ1-4, with D perhaps TRBD1 (6 bases). Trimming pared 6 bases from V and 5 bases from J, leaving 16 bases between. Germline V gene sequence: CDR1 SQVTM, CDR2 ANQGSEA. This CDR3 spans 14 amino acids. The CDR3 region is CSVYLGGANEKLFF. The CDR3 bases are TGCAGCGTATATCTGGGGGGGGCAAATGAAAAACTGTTTTTT. The entire variable domain, with the rest obtained from reference TRBV29-1 and TRBJ1-4, is as follows: SAVISQKPSRDICQRGTSLTIQCQVDSQVTMMFWYRQQPGQSLTLIATANQGSEATYESGFVIDKFPISRPNLTFSTLTVSNMSPEDSSIYLCSVYLGGANEKLFFGSGTQLSVL.

This rearrangement joins TRBV2 to TRBJ2-2, with 11 nucleotides matching TRBD1. V lost 7 bases, J lost 5 bases, and 6 bases stayed unmatched. The CDR3 extends over 15 amino acids. CDR1 and CDR2 from the germline V gene are SNHLY and FYNNEI. Here the CDR3 reads CASMVGQGATGELFF. The DNA for the CDR3 is TGTGCCAGCATGGTAGGACAGGGGGCAACCGGGGAGCTGTTTTTT.